Below are 27 T cell receptor beta chains sequenced from a single sample in a study of early T cells in non-severe SARS-CoV-2 infection. In TCRdb, the 5' RACE reads were re-called with MiXCR into one record per CDR3 protein. Of over 55,000 distinct CDR3 sequences in the sample, 7.5% to 10% were seen once. The sample was whole blood. These receptors were collected from an adult who was a healthcare worker with PCR-confirmed SARS-CoV-2 infection or an uninfected control (not recorded which).

This clonotype appeared many times. The rearrangement joins TRBV29-1 to TRBJ1-1, with D perhaps matching TRBD1 (6 bases). This CDR3 has 14 residues. V lost 5 bases and J lost 0, with 13 bases in between. Germline CDR1 SQVTM, CDR2 ANQGSEA. CDR3 region: CSVRQGRLNTEAFF. The DNA of the CDR3 is TGCAGCGTTCGGCAGGGGAGGCTGAACACTGAAGCTTTCTTT. Complete variable domain (other parts from reference TRBV29-1 and TRBJ1-1): SAVISQKPSRDICQRGTSLTIQCQVDSQVTMMFWYRQQPGQSLTLIATANQGSEATYESGFVIDKFPISRPNLTFSTLTVSNMSPEDSSIYLCSVRQGRLNTEAFFGQGTRLTVV.

The chain employs TRBV9 and TRBJ2-3; maybe TRBD1 (6 bases). The V end lost 5 bases, the J end lost 1 base, and 17 bases lay between the germline ends. This CDR3 has 16 residues. Germline CDR1 SGDLS, CDR2 YYNGEE. CDR3 residues: CASSGTGFGGTDTQYF. CDR3 coding DNA: TGTGCCAGCAGTGGAACAGGGTTTGGGGGCACAGATACGCAGTATTTT.

This clonotype has more than one count but fewer than ten. This rearrangement joins TRBV7-6 to TRBJ1-2, with D possibly being TRBD1 (5 bases). Germline values: CDR1 SGHVS, CDR2 FNYEAQ. The CDR3 contains 15 residues. V lost 1 base, J lost 2 bases, and 11 bases lay in between. In nucleotides, the CDR3 is TGTGCCAGCAGCTTAGATATGGGGGAGAACTATGGCTACACCTTC. It is translated as CASSLDMGENYGYTF.

This clonotype has a handful of counts. The chain is built from TRBV9 and TRBJ1-1; 8 nucleotides agree with TRBD1. Germline V CDR1 and CDR2: SGDLS, YYNGEE. J gave up 3 bases and V 3 bases, and 10 bases lay outside the gene matches. This CDR3 spans 16 amino acids. This CDR3 is CASSGKTVRGHTEAFF. For the CDR3, the DNA is TGTGCCAGCAGCGGGAAAACCGTCAGGGGGCACACTGAAGCTTTCTTT.

This chain links TRBV19 with TRBJ1-5; tentative D call: TRBD1 (5 bases). The CDR3 is 16 residues long. The V end was cut by 3 bases, the J end by 7 bases, with 19 bases between. Germline-derived CDR1 and CDR2 are LNHDA and SQIVND (reference sequence). The CDR3 DNA sequence: TGTGCCAGTAGTATTCTCGTGGGGCCGGGAGGACAGCCCCAGCATTTT. This sequence encodes CASSILVGPGGQPQHF.

The rearrangement uses TRBV18 and TRBJ1-1, with D perhaps matching TRBD1 (5 bases). This CDR3 has 16 amino acids. Trimming pared 3 bases from V and 2 bases from J, leaving 16 bases between. CDR1 is KGHSH and CDR2 is LQKENI in the germline V gene. This CDR3 is CASSPQWGGRNTEAFF. DNA of the CDR3: TGTGCCAGCTCACCTCAGTGGGGGGGGAGAAACACTGAAGCTTTCTTT. The variable domain in full, completed from reference TRBV18 and TRBJ1-1, reads NAGVMQNPRHLVRRRGQEARLRCSPMKGHSHVYWYRQLPEEGLKFMVYLQKENIIDESGMPKERFSAEFPKEGPSILRIQQVVRGDSAAYFCASSPQWGGRNTEAFFGQGTRLTVV.

This clonotype was detected only a few times. The chain joins TRBV10-1 to TRBJ1-6; D call uncertain. The CDR3 covers 17 residues. V dropped 2 bases and J dropped 5 bases, with 16 bases sitting between them. The germline V gene has CDR1 WNHNN and CDR2 SYGVQD (reference sequence). The CDR3 protein is CASSEGRPVGDNSPLHF. DNA of the CDR3: TGCGCCAGCAGTGAGGGACGCCCGGTCGGGGATAATTCACCCCTCCACTTT.

This clonotype was observed many times. This chain links TRBV6-5 with TRBJ2-3, with 8 bases matching TRBD1. V was clipped by 5 bases and J by 4 bases; unmatched bases: 8. Germline-derived CDR1 and CDR2 are MNHEY and SVGAGI. The CDR3 has 15 amino acids. DNA for the CDR3: TGTGCCAGCAGTACATCCGGGACAGGATCAGATACGCAGTATTTT. It is translated as CASSTSGTGSDTQYF.

This clonotype came up many times. V and J are TRBV20-1 and TRBJ1-2, with TRBD1 matching 8 bases. The germline gives CDR1 DFQATT, CDR2 SNEGSKA (reference sequence). Germline trimming cut 0 bases from V and 4 bases from J; bases unmatched to any gene: 13. The CDR3 length is 17 residues. As DNA, the CDR3 is TGCAGTGCTAGAGATCATCGGCCGGAGGGACAGGCCTATGGCTACACCTTC. This encodes CSARDHRPEGQAYGYTF.

There are a few counts of this clonotype. The rearrangement uses TRBV6-6 and TRBJ1-3; no clear D. The CDR3 covers 13 residues. The V end was cut by 5 bases, the J end by 9 bases, with 14 bases between. Germline V gene lookup returns CDR1 MNHNY and CDR2 SVGAGI (reference sequence). CDR3 sequence reads: CASSAPYLSTIYF. The CDR3 DNA reads as TGTGCCAGCAGTGCCCCGTATCTATCCACCATATATTTT.

The chain links TRBV12-3 or TRBV12-4 to TRBJ1-5, with D perhaps TRBD1 (5 bases). Trimming pared 5 bases from V and 2 bases from J, leaving 7 bases between. CDR3 length: 13 residues. Here the CDR3 reads CASSRDRNQPQHF. The CDR3 DNA reads TGTGCCAGCAGTCGGGACCGCAATCAGCCCCAGCATTTT.

This clonotype was seen many times. The rearrangement uses TRBV24-1 and TRBJ1-2; D unresolved. This CDR3 is 14 amino acids long. CDR1 is KGHDR and CDR2 is SFDVKD in the germline V gene. Trimming shortened V by 3 bases and J by 8 bases, and 15 bases separated the two germline ends. DNA for the CDR3: TGTGCCACCAGTGATGGAGACGGAGCTGGCGGCTACACCTTC. It yields the protein CATSDGDGAGGYTF.

This clonotype was counted ten times or more. The V gene is TRBV20-1, the J gene TRBJ2-3; 10 bases are a match to TRBD2. From germline, CDR1 is DFQATT and CDR2 SNEGSKA (reference sequence). Germline trimming cut 4 bases from V and 2 bases from J; bases unmatched to any gene: 9. The CDR3 is 16 amino acids. CDR3 residues: CSAIHRGTSATDTQYF. CDR3 nucleotide sequence: TGCAGTGCTATTCATCGTGGGACTAGCGCCACAGATACGCAGTATTTT.

This clonotype was detected a few times. The chain uses TRBV29-1 and TRBJ1-5; D is perhaps TRBD1 (5 bases). The V and J ends lost 4 bases and 4 bases respectively, with 17 bases between them. The CDR3 extends over 15 amino acids. Per germline, CDR1 SQVTM and CDR2 ANQGSEA. CDR3 loop: CSVVDAGQENQPQHF. The DNA for the CDR3 is TGCAGCGTTGTTGATGCGGGGCAGGAGAATCAGCCCCAGCATTTT. The variable domain in full, with the rest retrieved from reference TRBV29-1 and TRBJ1-5, is SAVISQKPSRDICQRGTSLTIQCQVDSQVTMMFWYRQQPGQSLTLIATANQGSEATYESGFVIDKFPISRPNLTFSTLTVSNMSPEDSSIYLCSVVDAGQENQPQHFGDGTRLSIL.

This clonotype was observed a few times. The V and J genes are TRBV5-1 and TRBJ2-1; D call uncertain. Germline V CDR1 and CDR2: SGHRS, YFSETQ. CDR3 length equals 13 residues. V dropped 3 bases and J dropped 7 bases, with 11 bases sitting between them. The CDR3 coding sequence is TGCGCCAGCAGCTGGAATGCTGGTAATGAGCAGTTCTTC. Amino acids: CASSWNAGNEQFF.

The table lists this clonotype with a few counts. The chain has TRBV29-1 and TRBJ2-5; D is tentatively TRBD1 or TRBD2 (5 bases each). V was cut by 4 bases and J by 0 bases, with 12 bases left in between. Germline loops: CDR1 SQVTM, CDR2 ANQGSEA. This CDR3 spans 14 amino acids. The CDR3 is CSVVGLEDQETQYF. CDR3 DNA sequence: TGCAGCGTTGTGGGGCTGGAGGACCAAGAGACCCAGTACTTC.

This rearrangement joins TRBV4-1 to TRBJ2-3; D is unresolved. Trimming left V 0 bases short and J 5 bases short, with 6 bases between. CDR3 length equals 13 residues. Germline-derived CDR1 and CDR2 are MGHRA and YSYEKL. The CDR3 loop is CASSQDLVDTQYF. CDR3 nucleotides: TGCGCCAGCAGCCAAGATCTGGTAGATACGCAGTATTTT.

This clonotype has a count of ten or more. J is TRBJ2-5 and V is TRBV10-3, with D perhaps matching TRBD2 (5 bases). Germline V gene sequence: CDR1 ENHRY, CDR2 SYGVKD. CDR3 length: 12 residues. V was pared by 3 bases and J by 7 bases, with 9 bases between. For the CDR3, the DNA is TGTGCCATCAGTGACCACGAGGGGACCCAGTACTTC. Amino acids: CAISDHEGTQYF.

The V call is TRBV27, the J call TRBJ1-6; no clear D gene. V was clipped by 3 bases and J by 12 bases, with 12 bases between them. Germline CDR1 is MNHEY and CDR2 is SMNVEV (reference sequence). This CDR3 is built from 13 residues. In DNA form, the CDR3 reads TGTGCCAGCAGTTTGTTTTTAAAAAAACCCCTCCACTTT. It encodes CASSLFLKKPLHF.

The V and J genes are TRBV5-1 and TRBJ1-1; 9 bases fit TRBD1. V gave up 4 bases and J gave up 6 bases; unmatched junction bases: 16. Germline V lookup: CDR1 SGHRS, CDR2 YFSETQ. This CDR3 spans 17 amino acids. CDR3 loop: CASSRDPPGQGKSEAFF. For the CDR3, the DNA is TGCGCCAGCAGCCGGGACCCACCGGGACAGGGAAAATCTGAAGCTTTCTTT.

This clonotype was found a few times. V usage is TRBV27 and J usage is TRBJ1-4; D is possibly TRBD1 (5 bases). This CDR3 comprises 15 residues. Germline V gene sequence: CDR1 MNHEY, CDR2 SMNVEV (reference sequence). V was cut by 3 bases and J by 5 bases, with 13 bases left in between. CDR3 protein: CASSFSGPTNEKLFF. The CDR3 nucleotides are TGTGCCAGCAGTTTTTCGGGACCCACAAATGAAAAACTGTTTTTT.

This chain connects TRBV12-3 or TRBV12-4 to TRBJ1-3; D remains ambiguous. Trimming took 6 bases from V and 4 from J, leaving 16 bases between them. The CDR3 consists of 15 residues. Written as DNA, the CDR3 is TGTGCCAGCAGCGTGGGAGTTACGGGAGGAAACACCATATATTTT. This sequence encodes CASSVGVTGGNTIYF.

The rearrangement joins TRBV7-2 to TRBJ2-3; 9 positions agree with TRBD1. The CDR3 sequence is 16 residues long. Germline assignment: CDR1 SGHTA and CDR2 FQGNSA. The V segment lost 3 bases and the J segment 0 bases; nucleotides outside the gene matches: 4. The CDR3 sequence is CASSFAGTGSTDTQYF. CDR3 in DNA: TGTGCCAGCAGCTTCGCCGGGACAGGGAGCACAGATACGCAGTATTTT.

The table lists this clonotype with many counts. The gene calls are TRBV5-5 and TRBJ2-1; D uncertain. V gave up 4 bases and J gave up 6 bases, with 5 bases separating them. The CDR3 runs to 11 residues. In germline, CDR1 is SGHKS, CDR2 YYEKEE (reference sequence). The CDR3 DNA follows: TGTGCCAGCAGCCTGACCAATGAGCAGTTCTTC. This sequence encodes CASSLTNEQFF.

This clonotype was picked up many times. This rearrangement joins TRBV9 to TRBJ1-5; D is undetermined. Germline V gene sequence: CDR1 SGDLS, CDR2 YYNGEE. V lost 4 bases and J lost 0, with 14 bases in between. The CDR3 has 16 amino acids. CDR3 residues: CASSPSRSYSNQPQHF. In nucleotides, the CDR3 is TGTGCCAGCAGCCCCTCCCGGTCCTATAGCAATCAGCCCCAGCATTTT.

This clonotype was seen a few times. V gene TRBV20-1 combines with J gene TRBJ1-1; D remains unclear. The CDR3 sequence is 12 residues long. The germline V and J ends were trimmed by 0 bases and 5 bases, with 7 bases remaining between them. Per the germline V gene, CDR1 is DFQATT and CDR2 is SNEGSKA (reference sequence). The CDR3 reads CSAREVGTEAFF. CDR3 DNA: TGCAGTGCTAGAGAAGTAGGGACTGAAGCTTTCTTT.

This clonotype appeared a few times. This sequence joins TRBV30 and TRBJ2-1; a weak D match, TRBD2 (5 bases). CDR1 and CDR2 from the germline V gene are GTSNPN and SVGIG (reference sequence). Trimming took off 5 bases at V and 8 bases at J, with 13 bases between the two ends. The CDR3 totals 12 residues. The CDR3 sequence: CAWGVGGYEQFF. CDR3 DNA sequence: TGTGCCTGGGGGGTAGGAGGATATGAGCAGTTCTTC.